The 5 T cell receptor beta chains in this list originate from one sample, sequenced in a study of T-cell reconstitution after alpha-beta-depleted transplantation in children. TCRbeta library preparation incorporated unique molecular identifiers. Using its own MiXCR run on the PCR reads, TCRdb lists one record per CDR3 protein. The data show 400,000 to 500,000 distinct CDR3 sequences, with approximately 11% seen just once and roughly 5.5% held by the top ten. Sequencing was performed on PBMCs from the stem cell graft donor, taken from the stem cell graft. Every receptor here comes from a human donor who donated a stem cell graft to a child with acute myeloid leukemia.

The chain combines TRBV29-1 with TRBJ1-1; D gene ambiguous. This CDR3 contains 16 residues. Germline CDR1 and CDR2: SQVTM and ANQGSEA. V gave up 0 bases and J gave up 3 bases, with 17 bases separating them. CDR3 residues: CSVEDLHGWGYTEAFF. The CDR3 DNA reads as TGCAGCGTTGAAGATCTTCACGGCTGGGGTTACACTGAAGCTTTCTTT.

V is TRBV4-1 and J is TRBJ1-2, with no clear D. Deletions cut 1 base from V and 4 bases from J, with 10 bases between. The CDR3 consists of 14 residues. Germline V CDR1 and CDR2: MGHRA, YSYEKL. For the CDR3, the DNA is TGCGCCAGCAGCCAAGTTATCTGGGTCTATGGCTACACCTTC. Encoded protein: CASSQVIWVYGYTF.

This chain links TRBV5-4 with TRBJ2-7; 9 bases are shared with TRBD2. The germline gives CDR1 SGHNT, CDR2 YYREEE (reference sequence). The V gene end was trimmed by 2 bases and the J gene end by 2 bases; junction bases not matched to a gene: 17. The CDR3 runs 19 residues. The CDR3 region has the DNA TGTGCCAGCAGCTTATTGGAGGCGTCGCCTAGCGGGGCGGCCTACGAGCAGTACGTC. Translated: CASSLLEASPSGAAYEQYV.

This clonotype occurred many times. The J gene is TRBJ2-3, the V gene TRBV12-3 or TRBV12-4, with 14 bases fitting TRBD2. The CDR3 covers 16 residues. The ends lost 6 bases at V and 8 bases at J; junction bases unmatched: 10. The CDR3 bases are TGTGCCAGCAGCCCTAGGACTAGCGGGAGGATGGGTACGCAGTATTTT. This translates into CASSPRTSGRMGTQYF.

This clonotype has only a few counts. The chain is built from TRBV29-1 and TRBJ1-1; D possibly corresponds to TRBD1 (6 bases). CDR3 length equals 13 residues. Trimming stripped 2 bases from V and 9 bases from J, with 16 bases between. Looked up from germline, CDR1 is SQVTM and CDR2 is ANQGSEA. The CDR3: CSVEWGAVNQAFF. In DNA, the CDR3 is TGCAGCGTTGAATGGGGGGCAGTCAATCAAGCTTTCTTT.